The clone carrying this T cell receptor beta chain was counted a few times. Its target is unknown. A single heparinised draw of about 100 mL on average was taken per donor. Sorting of CD4+ naive, central memory, regulatory and stem cell-like memory cells was performed via CD45RO/CCR7/CD25/CD127/CD95/CD27. The sample comes from a study of beta chain features in type 1 diabetes. Overall study: Summed over all samples, the examined sorted cells came to under 110,000,000. General study findings and limits: For cells with high TCR expression, cDNA sequencing could yield over-representation. TCRB CDR3 length was moderately but significantly reduced in all four CD4+ subsets of Type 1 diabetes patients.

All of the isolated RNA was reverse transcribed, so expressed TCRB transcripts were sequenced. Repertoires were generated with immunoSEQ multiplex PCR, while TCRdb's copy carries only in-frame clones and drops some. The repertoire holds approximately 120,000 clones, with 15% to 20% as singletons. CDR1 is SQVTM and CDR2 is ANQGSEA in the germline V gene. The junction had 7 bases not matched to a gene; V was cut back by 3 bases and J by 9 bases. CDR3 size: 13 residues. The clonotype was recovered from a man younger than 35 with type 1 diabetes. The genes are TRBV29-1 and TRBJ2-1; 8 bases match TRBD1. The source material was central memory CD4+ T cells from blood. The CDR3 loop reads CSVDRQGAGEQFF. The CDR3 DNA reads as TGCAGCGTTGACCGGCAGGGGGCGGGTGAGCAGTTCTTC.